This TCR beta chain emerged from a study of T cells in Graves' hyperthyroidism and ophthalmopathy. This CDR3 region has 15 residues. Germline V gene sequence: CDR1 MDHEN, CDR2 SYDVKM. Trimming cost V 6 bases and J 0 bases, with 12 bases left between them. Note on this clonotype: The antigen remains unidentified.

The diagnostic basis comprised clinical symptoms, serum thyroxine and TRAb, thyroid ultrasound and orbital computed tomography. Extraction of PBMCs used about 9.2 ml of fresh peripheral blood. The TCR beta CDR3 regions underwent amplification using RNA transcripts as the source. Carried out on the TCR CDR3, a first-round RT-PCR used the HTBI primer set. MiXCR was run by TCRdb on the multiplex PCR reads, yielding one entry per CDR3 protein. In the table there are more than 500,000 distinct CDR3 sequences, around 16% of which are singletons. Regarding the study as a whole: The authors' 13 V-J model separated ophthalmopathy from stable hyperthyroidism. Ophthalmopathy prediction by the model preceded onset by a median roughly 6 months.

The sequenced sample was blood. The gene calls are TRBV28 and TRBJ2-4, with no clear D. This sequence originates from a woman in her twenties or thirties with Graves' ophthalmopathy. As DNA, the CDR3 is TGTGCCAGCAGCCGTGCAGGTGAAGCCAAAAACATTCAGTACTTC. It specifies CASSRAGEAKNIQYF. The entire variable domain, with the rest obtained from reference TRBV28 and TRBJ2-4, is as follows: DVKVTQSSRYLVKRTGEKVFLECVQDMDHENMFWYRQDPGLGLRLIYFSYDVKMKEKGDIPEGYSVSREKKERFSLILESASTNQTSMYLCASSRAGEAKNIQYFGAGTRLSVL.